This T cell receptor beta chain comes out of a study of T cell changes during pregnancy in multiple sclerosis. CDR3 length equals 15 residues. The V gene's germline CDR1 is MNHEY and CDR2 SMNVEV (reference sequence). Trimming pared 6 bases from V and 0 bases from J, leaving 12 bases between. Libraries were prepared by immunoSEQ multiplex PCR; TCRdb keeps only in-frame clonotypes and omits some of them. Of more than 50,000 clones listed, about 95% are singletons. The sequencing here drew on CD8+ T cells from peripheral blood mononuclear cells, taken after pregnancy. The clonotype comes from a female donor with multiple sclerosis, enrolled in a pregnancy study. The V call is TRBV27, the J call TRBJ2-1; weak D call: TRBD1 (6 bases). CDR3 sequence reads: CASRIGQSSYNEQFF. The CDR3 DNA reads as TGTGCCAGCAGAATTGGACAGAGCTCCTACAATGAGCAGTTCTTC.